This T cell receptor beta chain was identified during a study of T-cell memory formation after mild COVID-19. Looking at the study overall: Clusters were largely donor specific.

5'RACE primed from the constant segment yielded TCR alpha and TCR beta cDNA libraries bearing sample barcodes and UMIs. TCRdb analysed the 5' RACE reads with MiXCR anew, one entry per CDR3 protein. The data show a few hundred thousand distinct CDR3 sequences, about an eighth seen once. About this clonotype: The antigen is undetermined.

V gave up 3 bases and J gave up 16 bases; unmatched junction bases: 10. The CDR3 spans 13 residues. The germline V gene encodes CDR1 SGHTA and CDR2 FQGNSA. Points from the study as a whole: Some responding clones appeared in pre-infection memory, suggesting cross-reactive memory joined. Later expanders leaned CD4+, whereas clones that contracted between day 15 and 85 were balanced CD4/CD8.

The chain couples TRBV7-2 to TRBJ2-1; 9 nucleotides line up with TRBD1. Sequenced input: PBMCs or a T cell subset sorted from them (not recorded which). This clonotype was sampled from a man between 18 and 35 years old who had mild COVID-19 (a few samples of this study predate the infection). Cell type and time point are not known. For the CDR3, the DNA is TGTGCCAGCAGCTTGAATGGCCGGGACAGGGAATTCTTC. It translates to CASSLNGRDREFF.